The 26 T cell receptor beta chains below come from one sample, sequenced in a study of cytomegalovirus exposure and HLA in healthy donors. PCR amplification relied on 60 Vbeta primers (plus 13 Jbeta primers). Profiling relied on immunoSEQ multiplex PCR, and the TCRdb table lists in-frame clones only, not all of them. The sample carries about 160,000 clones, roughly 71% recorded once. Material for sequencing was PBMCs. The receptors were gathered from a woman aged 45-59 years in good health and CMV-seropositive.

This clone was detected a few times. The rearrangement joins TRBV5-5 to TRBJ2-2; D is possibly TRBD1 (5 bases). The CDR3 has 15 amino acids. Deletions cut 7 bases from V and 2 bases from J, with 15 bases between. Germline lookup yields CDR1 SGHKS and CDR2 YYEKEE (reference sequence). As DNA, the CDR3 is TGTGCCAGCGTCAGACAGCAAGAAAACACCGGGGAGCTGTTTTTT. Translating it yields CASVRQQENTGELFF.

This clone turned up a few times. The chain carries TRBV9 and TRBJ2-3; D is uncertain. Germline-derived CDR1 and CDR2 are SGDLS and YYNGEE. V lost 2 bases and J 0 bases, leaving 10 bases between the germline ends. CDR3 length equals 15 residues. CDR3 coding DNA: TGTGCCAGCAGCGTCGGAGCCTCTAGCACAGATACGCAGTATTTT. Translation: CASSVGASSTDTQYF.

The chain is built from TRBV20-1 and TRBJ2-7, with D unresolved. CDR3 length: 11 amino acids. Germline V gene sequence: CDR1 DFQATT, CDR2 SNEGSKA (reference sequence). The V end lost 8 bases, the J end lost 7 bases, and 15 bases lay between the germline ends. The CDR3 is CSFGPDREQYF. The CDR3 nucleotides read TGCAGTTTTGGGCCGGATAGGGAGCAGTACTTC.

The chain's CDR3 is CASSLGGRNYGYTF. CDR3 DNA sequence: TGTGCCAGCAGCCTCGGGGGGCGGAACTATGGCTACACCTTC. V and J are TRBV5-6 and TRBJ1-2; tentative D call: TRBD1 (6 bases). This CDR3 contains 14 residues. Trimming left V 4 bases short and J 2 bases short, with 12 bases between. Germline assignment: CDR1 SGHDT and CDR2 YYEEEE.

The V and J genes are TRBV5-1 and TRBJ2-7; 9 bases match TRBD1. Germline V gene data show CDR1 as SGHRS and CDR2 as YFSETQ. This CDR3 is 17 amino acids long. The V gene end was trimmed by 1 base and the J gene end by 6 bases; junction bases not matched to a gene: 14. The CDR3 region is CASSLKSWRTGDCEQYF. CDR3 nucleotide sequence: TGCGCCAGCAGCTTGAAGTCGTGGCGGACAGGGGATTGCGAGCAGTACTTC. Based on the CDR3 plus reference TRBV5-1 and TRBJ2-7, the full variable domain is KAGVTQTPRYLIKTRGQQVTLSCSPISGHRSVSWYQQTPGQGLQFLFEYFSETQRNKGNFPGRFSGRQFSNSRSEMNVSTLELGDSALYLCASSLKSWRTGDCEQYFGPGTRLTVT.

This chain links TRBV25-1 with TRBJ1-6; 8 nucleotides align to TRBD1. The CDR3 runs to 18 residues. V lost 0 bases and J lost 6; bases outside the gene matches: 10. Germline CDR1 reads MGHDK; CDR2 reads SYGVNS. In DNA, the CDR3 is TGTGCCAGCAGTGAATATCGGGGACAGGTTACGTCTAATTCACCCCTCCACTTT. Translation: CASSEYRGQVTSNSPLHF.

This CDR3 is CASSLGEGGHLDYGYTF. The CDR3 DNA reads as TGTGCCAGCAGCTTAGGGGAGGGCGGACATCTGGACTATGGCTACACCTTC. V gene TRBV7-8 combines with J gene TRBJ1-2; a weak D match, TRBD1 (5 bases). Germline lookup yields CDR1 SGHVS and CDR2 FQNEAQ. V was shortened by 1 base and J by 3 bases, with 18 bases between the two germline ends. The CDR3 extends over 17 amino acids.

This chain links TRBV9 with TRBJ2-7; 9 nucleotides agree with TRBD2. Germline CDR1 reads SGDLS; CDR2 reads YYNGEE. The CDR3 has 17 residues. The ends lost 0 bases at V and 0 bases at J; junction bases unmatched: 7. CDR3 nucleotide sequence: TGTGCCAGCAGCGTAGGGGGAGCGGGGGGACTCTCCTACGAGCAGTACTTC. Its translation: CASSVGGAGGLSYEQYF. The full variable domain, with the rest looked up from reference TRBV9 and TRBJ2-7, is DSGVTQTPKHLITATGQRVTLRCSPRSGDLSVYWYQQSLDQGLQFLIQYYNGEERAKGNILERFSAQQFPDLHSELNLSSLELGDSALYFCASSVGGAGGLSYEQYFGPGTRLTVT.

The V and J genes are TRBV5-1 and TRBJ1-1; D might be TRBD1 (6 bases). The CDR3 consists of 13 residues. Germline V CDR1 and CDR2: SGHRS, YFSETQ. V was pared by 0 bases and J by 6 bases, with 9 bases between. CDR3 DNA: TGCGCCAGCAGCTTGGCAGGGGCCTCTGAAGCTTTCTTT. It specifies CASSLAGASEAFF.

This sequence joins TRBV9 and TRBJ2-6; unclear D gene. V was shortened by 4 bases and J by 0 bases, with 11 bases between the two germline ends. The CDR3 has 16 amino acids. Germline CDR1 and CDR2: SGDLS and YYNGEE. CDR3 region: CASSPRGRSGANVLTF. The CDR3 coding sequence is TGTGCCAGCAGCCCACGAGGCCGCTCTGGGGCCAACGTCCTGACTTTC.

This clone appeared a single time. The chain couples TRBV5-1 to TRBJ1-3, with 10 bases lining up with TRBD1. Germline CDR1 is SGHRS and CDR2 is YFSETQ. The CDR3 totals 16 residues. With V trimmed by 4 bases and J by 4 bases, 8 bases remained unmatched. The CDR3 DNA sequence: TGCGCCAGCAGCCAGGGACAGGGGCTAGGAGGAAACACCATATATTTT. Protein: CASSQGQGLGGNTIYF.

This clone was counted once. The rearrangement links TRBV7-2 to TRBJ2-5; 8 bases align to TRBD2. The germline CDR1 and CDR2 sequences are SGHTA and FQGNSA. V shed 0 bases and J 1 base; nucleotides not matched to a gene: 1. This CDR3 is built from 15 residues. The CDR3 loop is CASSLATSVQETQYF. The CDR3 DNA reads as TGTGCCAGCAGCTTAGCGACTAGCGTCCAAGAGACCCAGTACTTC.

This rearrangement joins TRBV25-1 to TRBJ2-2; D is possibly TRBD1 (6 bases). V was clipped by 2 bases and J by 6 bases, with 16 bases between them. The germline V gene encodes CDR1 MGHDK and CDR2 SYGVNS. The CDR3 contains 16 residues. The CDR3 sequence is CASSEVNRVAPGELFF. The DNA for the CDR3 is TGTGCCAGCAGTGAAGTTAACAGGGTGGCGCCCGGGGAGCTGTTTTTT.

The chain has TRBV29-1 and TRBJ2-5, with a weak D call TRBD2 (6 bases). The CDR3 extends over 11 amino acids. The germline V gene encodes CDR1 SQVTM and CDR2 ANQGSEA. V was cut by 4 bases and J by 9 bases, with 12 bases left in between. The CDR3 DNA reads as TGCAGCGTTGTCTACGGGGAGGCCCAGTACTTC. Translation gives CSVVYGEAQYF. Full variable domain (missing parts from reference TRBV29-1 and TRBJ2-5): SAVISQKPSRDICQRGTSLTIQCQVDSQVTMMFWYRQQPGQSLTLIATANQGSEATYESGFVIDKFPISRPNLTFSTLTVSNMSPEDSSIYLCSVVYGEAQYFGPGTRLLVL.

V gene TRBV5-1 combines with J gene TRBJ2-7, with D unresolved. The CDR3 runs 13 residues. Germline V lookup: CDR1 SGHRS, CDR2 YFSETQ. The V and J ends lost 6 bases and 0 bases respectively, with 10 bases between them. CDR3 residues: CASNPGLSYEQYF. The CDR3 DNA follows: TGCGCCAGCAACCCAGGTCTCTCCTACGAGCAGTACTTC.

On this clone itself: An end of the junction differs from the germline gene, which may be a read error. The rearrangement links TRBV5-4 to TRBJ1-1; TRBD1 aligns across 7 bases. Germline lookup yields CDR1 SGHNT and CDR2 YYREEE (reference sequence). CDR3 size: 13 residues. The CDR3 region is CASSFLLQGPGTF. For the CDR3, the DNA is TGTGCCAGCAGCTTCTTATTACAGGGGCCGGGGACCTTT.

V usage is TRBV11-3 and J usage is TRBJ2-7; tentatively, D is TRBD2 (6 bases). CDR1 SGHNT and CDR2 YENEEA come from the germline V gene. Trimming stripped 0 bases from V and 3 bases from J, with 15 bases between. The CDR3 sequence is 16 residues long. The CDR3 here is CASSLELRGANYEQYF. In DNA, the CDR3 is TGTGCCAGCAGCTTAGAGTTGCGGGGAGCGAACTACGAGCAGTACTTC.

The CDR3 loop is CASSRRQGVGSSGGVNEQYF. In DNA, the CDR3 is TGCGCCAGCAGCCGCAGACAGGGGGTCGGGTCTAGCGGGGGTGTAAACGAGCAGTACTTC. The chain joins TRBV5-1 to TRBJ2-7; D may be TRBD2 (10 bases). From germline, CDR1 is SGHRS and CDR2 YFSETQ. The V gene lost 4 bases and the J gene lost 5 bases, with 34 bases spanning the gap. The CDR3 loop spans 20 amino acids.

CDR3 nucleotides: TGTGCCAGCAGCGCGGACAGGGGCGCCAGTTCACCCCTCCACTTT. It specifies CASSADRGASSPLHF. The rearrangement links TRBV5-4 to TRBJ1-6; 9 nucleotides align to TRBD1. This CDR3 is 15 amino acids long. Germline CDR1 SGHNT, CDR2 YYREEE (reference sequence). V dropped 4 bases and J dropped 9; count of bases not matched to a gene: 8.

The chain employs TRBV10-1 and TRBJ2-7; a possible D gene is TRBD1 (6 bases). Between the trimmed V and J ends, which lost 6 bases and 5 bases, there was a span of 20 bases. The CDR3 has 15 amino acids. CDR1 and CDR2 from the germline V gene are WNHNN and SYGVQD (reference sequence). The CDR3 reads CASSAGTRLSDEQYF. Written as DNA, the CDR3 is TGCGCCAGCAGCGCCGGGACAAGACTTTCAGACGAGCAGTACTTC.

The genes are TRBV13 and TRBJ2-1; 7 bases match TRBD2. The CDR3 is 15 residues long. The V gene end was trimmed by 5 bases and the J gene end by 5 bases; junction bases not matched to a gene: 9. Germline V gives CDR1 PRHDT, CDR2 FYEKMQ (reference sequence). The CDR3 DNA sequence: TGTGCCAGCAGCAGCGGGGTTTTTGCCAACAATGAGCAGTTCTTC. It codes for CASSSGVFANNEQFF.

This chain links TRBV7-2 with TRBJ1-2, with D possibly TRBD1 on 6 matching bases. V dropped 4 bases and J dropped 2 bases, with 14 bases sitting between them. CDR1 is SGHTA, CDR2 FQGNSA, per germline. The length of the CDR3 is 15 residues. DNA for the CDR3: TGTGCCAGCAGCTCGACCAGGACAGCGAACTATGGCTACACCTTC. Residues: CASSSTRTANYGYTF.

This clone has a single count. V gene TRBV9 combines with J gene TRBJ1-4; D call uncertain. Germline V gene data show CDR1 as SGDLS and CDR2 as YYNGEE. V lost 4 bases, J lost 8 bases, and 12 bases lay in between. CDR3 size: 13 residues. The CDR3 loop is CASSRSGSEKLFF. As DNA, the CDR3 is TGTGCCAGCAGCCGAAGCGGTAGCGAAAAACTGTTTTTT. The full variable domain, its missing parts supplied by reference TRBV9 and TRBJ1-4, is DSGVTQTPKHLITATGQRVTLRCSPRSGDLSVYWYQQSLDQGLQFLIQYYNGEERAKGNILERFSAQQFPDLHSELNLSSLELGDSALYFCASSRSGSEKLFFGSGTQLSVL.

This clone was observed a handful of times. The CDR3 DNA reads as TGTGCCAGCAGCCAGGGACTAGCGGGGGTCCAAGAGACCCAGTACTTC. This sequence encodes CASSQGLAGVQETQYF. This sequence joins TRBV7-9 and TRBJ2-5; TRBD2 agrees at 14 bases. The CDR3 extends over 16 amino acids. Germline V CDR1 and CDR2: SEHNR, FQNEAQ (reference sequence). V lost 5 bases to trimming and J lost 1 base; unmatched junction nucleotides: 3. Drawing the rest from reference TRBV7-9 and TRBJ2-5, the complete variable domain is DTGVSQNPRHKITKRGQNVTFRCDPISEHNRLYWYRQTLGQGPEFLTYFQNEAQLEKSRLLSDRFSAERPKGSFSTLEIQRTEQGDSAMYLCASSQGLAGVQETQYFGPGTRLLVL.

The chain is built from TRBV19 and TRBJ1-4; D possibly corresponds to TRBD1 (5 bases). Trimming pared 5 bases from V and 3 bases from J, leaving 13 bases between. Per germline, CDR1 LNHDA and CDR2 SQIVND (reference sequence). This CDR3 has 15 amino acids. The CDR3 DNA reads TGTGCCAGTAGTGGGGCACAGCCTTCTAATGAAAAACTGTTTTTT. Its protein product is CASSGAQPSNEKLFF.

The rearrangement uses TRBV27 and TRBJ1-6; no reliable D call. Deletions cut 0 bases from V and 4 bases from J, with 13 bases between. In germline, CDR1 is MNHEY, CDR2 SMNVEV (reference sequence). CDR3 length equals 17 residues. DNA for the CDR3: TGTGCCAGCAGTTTATCGAAATCGACACGTTATAATTCACCCCTCCACTTT. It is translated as CASSLSKSTRYNSPLHF.